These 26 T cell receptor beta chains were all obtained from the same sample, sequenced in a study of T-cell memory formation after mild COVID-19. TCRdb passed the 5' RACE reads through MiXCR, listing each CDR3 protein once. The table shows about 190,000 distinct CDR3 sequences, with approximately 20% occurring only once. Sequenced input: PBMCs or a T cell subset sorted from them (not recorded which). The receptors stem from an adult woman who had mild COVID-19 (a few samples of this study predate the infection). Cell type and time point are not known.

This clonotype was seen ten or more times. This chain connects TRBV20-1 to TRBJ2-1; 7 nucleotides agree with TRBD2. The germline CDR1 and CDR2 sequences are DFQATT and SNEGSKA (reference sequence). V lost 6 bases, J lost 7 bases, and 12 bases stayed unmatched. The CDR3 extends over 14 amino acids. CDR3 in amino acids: CSALGLRELNEQFF. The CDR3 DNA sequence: TGCAGTGCCCTTGGATTGCGGGAGTTGAATGAGCAGTTCTTC.

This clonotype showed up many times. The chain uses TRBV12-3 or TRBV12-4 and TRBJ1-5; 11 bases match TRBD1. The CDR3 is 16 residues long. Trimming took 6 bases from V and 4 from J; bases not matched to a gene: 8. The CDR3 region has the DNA TGTGCCAGCAGCCCCGTCCGGGACAGGGGGAATCAGCCCCAGCATTTT. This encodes CASSPVRDRGNQPQHF.

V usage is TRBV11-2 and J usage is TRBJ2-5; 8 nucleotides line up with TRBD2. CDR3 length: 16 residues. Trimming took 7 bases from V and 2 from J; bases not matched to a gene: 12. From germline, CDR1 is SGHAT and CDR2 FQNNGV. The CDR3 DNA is TGTGCCAGCACCCGTGGACTAGCTCGGCATCAAGAGACCCAGTACTTC. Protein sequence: CASTRGLARHQETQYF.

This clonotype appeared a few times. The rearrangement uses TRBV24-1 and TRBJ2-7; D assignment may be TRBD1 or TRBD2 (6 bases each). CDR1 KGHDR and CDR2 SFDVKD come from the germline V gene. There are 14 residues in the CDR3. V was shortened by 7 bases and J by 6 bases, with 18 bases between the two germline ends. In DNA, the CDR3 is TGTGCCACCAGCGTCGGGGGCGTAGGCGGCGAGCAGTACTTC. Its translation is CATSVGGVGGEQYF.

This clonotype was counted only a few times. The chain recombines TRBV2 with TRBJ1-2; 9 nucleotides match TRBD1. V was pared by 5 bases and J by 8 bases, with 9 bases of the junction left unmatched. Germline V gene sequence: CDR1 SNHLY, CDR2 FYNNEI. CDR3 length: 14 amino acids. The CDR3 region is CASSTTGGFEGYTF. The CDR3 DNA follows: TGTGCCAGCAGTACGACAGGGGGATTCGAAGGCTACACCTTC. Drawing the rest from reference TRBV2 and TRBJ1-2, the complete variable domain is EPEVTQTPSHQVTQMGQEVILRCVPISNHLYFYWYRQILGQKVEFLVSFYNNEISEKSEIFDDQFSVERPDGSNFTLKIRSTKLEDSAMYFCASSTTGGFEGYTFGSGTRLTVV.

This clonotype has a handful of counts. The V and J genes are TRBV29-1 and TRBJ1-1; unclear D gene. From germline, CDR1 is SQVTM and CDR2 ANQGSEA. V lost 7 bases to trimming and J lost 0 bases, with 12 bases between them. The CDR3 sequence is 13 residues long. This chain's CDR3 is CSDSGRLNTEAFF. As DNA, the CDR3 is TGCAGCGATAGTGGACGTCTGAACACTGAAGCTTTCTTT.

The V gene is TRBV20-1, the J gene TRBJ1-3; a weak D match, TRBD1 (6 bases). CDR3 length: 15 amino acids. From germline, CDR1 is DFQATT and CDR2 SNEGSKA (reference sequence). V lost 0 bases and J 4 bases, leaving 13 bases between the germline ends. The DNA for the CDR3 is TGCAGTGCTAGAGATGTCAGGGGCTCGGGAAACACCATATATTTT. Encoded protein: CSARDVRGSGNTIYF.

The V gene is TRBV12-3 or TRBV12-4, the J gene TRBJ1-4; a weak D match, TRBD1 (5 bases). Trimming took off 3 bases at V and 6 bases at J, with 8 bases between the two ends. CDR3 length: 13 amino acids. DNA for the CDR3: TGTGCCAGCAGTTTGAGGACATATGAAAAACTGTTTTTT. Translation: CASSLRTYEKLFF.

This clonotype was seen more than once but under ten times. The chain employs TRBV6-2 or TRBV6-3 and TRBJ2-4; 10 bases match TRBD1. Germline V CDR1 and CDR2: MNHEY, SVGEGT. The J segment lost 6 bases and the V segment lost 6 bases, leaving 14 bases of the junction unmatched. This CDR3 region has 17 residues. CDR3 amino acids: CASSRYSDRGRRNIQYF. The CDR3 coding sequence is TGTGCCAGCAGCCGCTATTCCGACAGGGGGCGACGAAACATTCAGTACTTC.

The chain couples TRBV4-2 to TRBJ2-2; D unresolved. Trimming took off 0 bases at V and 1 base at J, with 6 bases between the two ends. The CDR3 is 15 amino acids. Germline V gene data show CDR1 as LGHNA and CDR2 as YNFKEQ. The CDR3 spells CASSQDRQNTGELFF. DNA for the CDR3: TGTGCCAGCAGCCAAGATAGACAGAACACCGGGGAGCTGTTTTTT.

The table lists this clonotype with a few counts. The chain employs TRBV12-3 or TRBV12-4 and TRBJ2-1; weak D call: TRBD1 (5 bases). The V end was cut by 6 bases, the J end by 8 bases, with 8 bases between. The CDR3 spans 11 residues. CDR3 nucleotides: TGTGCCAGCAGGGTAGGGGATGAGCAGTTCTTC. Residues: CASRVGDEQFF.

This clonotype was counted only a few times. CDR3 DNA: TGTGCCAGCAGGCCACTAGCGTTGGGACATCGATCTGACGAGCAGTACTTC. This translates into CASRPLALGHRSDEQYF. The rearrangement joins TRBV11-2 to TRBJ2-7; D possibly corresponds to TRBD2 (7 bases). This CDR3 has 17 amino acids. Per the germline V gene, CDR1 is SGHAT and CDR2 is FQNNGV. V was shortened by 6 bases and J by 5 bases, with 26 bases between the two germline ends.

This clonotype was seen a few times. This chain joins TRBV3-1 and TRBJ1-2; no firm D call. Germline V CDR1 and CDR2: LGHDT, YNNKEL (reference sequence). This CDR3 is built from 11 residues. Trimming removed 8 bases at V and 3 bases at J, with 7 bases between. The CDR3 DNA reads TGTGCCAGCCGGGATTACTATGGCTACACCTTC. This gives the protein CASRDYYGYTF.

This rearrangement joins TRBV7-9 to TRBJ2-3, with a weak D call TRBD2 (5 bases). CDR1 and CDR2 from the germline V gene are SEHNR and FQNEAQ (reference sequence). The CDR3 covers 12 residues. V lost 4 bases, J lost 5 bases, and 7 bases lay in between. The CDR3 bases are TGTGCCAGCAGCTCTGGGAGAGATACGCAGTATTTT. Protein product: CASSSGRDTQYF.

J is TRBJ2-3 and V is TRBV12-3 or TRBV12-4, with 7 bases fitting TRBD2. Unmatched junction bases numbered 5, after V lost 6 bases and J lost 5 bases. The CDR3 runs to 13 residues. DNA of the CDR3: TGTGCCAGCAGGAAAAGCGGGGTAGATACGCAGTATTTT. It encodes CASRKSGVDTQYF.

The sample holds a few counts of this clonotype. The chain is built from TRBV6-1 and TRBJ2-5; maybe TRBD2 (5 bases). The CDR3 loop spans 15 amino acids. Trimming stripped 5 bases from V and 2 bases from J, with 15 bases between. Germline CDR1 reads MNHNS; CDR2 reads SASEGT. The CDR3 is CASSPSGNYQETQYF. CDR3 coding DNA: TGTGCCAGCAGTCCCTCGGGGAACTATCAAGAGACCCAGTACTTC.

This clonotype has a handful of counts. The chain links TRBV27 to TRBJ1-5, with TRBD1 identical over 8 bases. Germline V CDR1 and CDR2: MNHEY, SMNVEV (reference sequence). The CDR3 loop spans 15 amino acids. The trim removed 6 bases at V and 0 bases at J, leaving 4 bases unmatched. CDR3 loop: CASRPGQGSNQPQHF. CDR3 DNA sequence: TGTGCCAGCAGACCCGGACAGGGTAGCAATCAGCCCCAGCATTTT.

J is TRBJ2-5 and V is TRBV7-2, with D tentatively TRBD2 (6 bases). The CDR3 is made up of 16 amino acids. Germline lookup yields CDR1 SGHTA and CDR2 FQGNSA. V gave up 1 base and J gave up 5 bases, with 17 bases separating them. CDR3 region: CASSLEFGGRRETQYF. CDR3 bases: TGTGCCAGCAGCTTAGAGTTTGGGGGGAGGCGGGAGACCCAGTACTTC.

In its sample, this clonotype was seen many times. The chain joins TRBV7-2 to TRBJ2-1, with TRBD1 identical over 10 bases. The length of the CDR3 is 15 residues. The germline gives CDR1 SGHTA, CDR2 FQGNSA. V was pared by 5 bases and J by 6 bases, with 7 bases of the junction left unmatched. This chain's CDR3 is CASSPARTGGNEQFF. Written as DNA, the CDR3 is TGTGCCAGCAGCCCCGCGCGGACAGGGGGCAATGAGCAGTTCTTC.

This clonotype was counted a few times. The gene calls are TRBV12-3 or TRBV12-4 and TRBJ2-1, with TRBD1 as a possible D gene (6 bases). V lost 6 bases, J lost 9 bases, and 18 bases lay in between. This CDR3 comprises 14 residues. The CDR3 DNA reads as TGTGCCAGCAGCACAGGGCGCGTGGCAGGTGAGCAGTTCTTC. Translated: CASSTGRVAGEQFF.

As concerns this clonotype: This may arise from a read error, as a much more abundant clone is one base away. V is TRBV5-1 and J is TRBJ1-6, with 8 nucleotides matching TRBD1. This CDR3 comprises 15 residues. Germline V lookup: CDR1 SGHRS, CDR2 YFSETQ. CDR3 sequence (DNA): TGCGCCAGCAGCCGGACAGGGTACTATAAGTCACCCCTCCACTTT. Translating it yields CASSRTGYYKSPLHF.

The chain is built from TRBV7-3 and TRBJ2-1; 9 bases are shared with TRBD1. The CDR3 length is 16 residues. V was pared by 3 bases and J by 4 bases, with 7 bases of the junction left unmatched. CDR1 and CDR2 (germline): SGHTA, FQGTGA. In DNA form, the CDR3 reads TGTGCCAGCAGCTTGGGGGACAGGGTTGGGTACAATGAGCAGTTCTTC. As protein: CASSLGDRVGYNEQFF.

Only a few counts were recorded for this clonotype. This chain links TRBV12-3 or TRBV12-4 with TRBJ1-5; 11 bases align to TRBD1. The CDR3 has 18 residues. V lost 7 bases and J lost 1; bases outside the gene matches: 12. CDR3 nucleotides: TGTGCCAGCACTCCTCGGACAGGGGGCGTTGTGAGCAATCAGCCCCAGCATTTT. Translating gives CASTPRTGGVVSNQPQHF.

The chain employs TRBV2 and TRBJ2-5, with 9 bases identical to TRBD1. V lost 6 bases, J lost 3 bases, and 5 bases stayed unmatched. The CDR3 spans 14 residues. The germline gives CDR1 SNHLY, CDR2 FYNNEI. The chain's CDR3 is CASRKGTGKETQYF. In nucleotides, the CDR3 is TGTGCCAGCAGGAAGGGGACAGGGAAAGAGACCCAGTACTTC.

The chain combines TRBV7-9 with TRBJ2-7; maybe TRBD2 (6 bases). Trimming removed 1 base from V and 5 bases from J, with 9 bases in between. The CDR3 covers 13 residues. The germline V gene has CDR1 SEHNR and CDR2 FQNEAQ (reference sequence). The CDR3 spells CASSLGGTHEQYF. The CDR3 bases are TGTGCCAGCAGCTTAGGCGGGACCCACGAGCAGTACTTC.

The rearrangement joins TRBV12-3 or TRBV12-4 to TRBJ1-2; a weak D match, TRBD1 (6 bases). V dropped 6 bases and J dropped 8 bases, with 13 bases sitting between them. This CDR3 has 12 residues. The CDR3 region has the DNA TGTGCCAGCAGGACGACAGGTGGGGGCTACACCTTC. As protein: CASRTTGGGYTF.